Shown below are 10 T cell receptor beta chains from a single sample sequenced in a study of blood T cell repertoires in COVID-19. TCRdb keeps only in-frame clones here, not all; method: immunoSEQ multiplex PCR. Of 100,000 or so clones in the sample, 82% are singletons; the top ten hold around 7%. The sample comprised peripheral blood. Every receptor here comes from a man aged 45-65 years with active or convalescent COVID-19.

This chain uses TRBV6-6 with TRBJ2-7; TRBD1 might be the D (6 bases). Deletions cut 6 bases from V and 3 bases from J, with 15 bases between. CDR3 length: 14 amino acids. Germline CDR1 MNHNY, CDR2 SVGAGI (reference sequence). Written as DNA, the CDR3 is TGTGCCAGCAGCCACCCTCCAGGGGTCTACGAGCAGTACTTC. Its translation is CASSHPPGVYEQYF.

V is TRBV10-3 and J is TRBJ2-3; 9 nucleotides align to TRBD2. From germline, CDR1 is ENHRY and CDR2 SYGVKD. V shed 4 bases and J 4 bases; nucleotides not matched to a gene: 6. CDR3 length equals 15 residues. In DNA, the CDR3 is TGTGCCATCAGTGCGCTAGCGGGGCAATCAGATACGCAGTATTTT. This sequence encodes CAISALAGQSDTQYF.

The rearrangement joins TRBV5-4 to TRBJ2-2; TRBD2 matches 14 bases. The CDR3 has 18 residues. V trimming: 5 bases; J trimming: 5 bases; junction bases outside the gene matches: 11. Germline V gene data show CDR1 as SGHNT and CDR2 as YYREEE (reference sequence). CDR3 sequence reads: CASSRRLAGGLGTGELFF. CDR3 in DNA: TGTGCCAGCAGTCGAAGACTAGCGGGGGGGCTGGGAACCGGGGAGCTGTTTTTT.

The chain combines TRBV19 with TRBJ1-1, with D uncertain. CDR1 and CDR2 from the germline V gene are LNHDA and SQIVND (reference sequence). This CDR3 contains 10 residues. Trimming pared 8 bases from V and 3 bases from J, leaving 4 bases between. The CDR3: CASRDTEAFF. CDR3 sequence (DNA): TGTGCCAGTCGGGACACTGAAGCTTTCTTT. The whole variable domain, remainder taken from reference TRBV19 and TRBJ1-1, is DGGITQSPKYLFRKEGQNVTLSCEQNLNHDAMYWYRQDPGQGLRLIYYSQIVNDFQKGDIAEGYSVSREKKESFPLTVTSAQKNPTAFYLCASRDTEAFFGQGTRLTVV.

The chain is built from TRBV7-9 and TRBJ1-6; TRBD1 matches at 7 bases. Germline CDR1 reads SEHNR; CDR2 reads FQNEAQ (reference sequence). The CDR3 consists of 13 residues. V lost 3 bases to trimming and J lost 8 bases; unmatched junction nucleotides: 1. The CDR3 protein is CASSFGQDSPLHF. The CDR3 coding sequence is TGTGCCAGCAGCTTCGGACAGGATTCACCCCTCCACTTT.

The chain has TRBV10-3 and TRBJ1-3; 7 bases are shared with TRBD1. CDR3 length equals 13 residues. With V trimmed by 2 bases and J by 7 bases, 2 bases remained unmatched. Germline CDR1 and CDR2: ENHRY and SYGVKD. The CDR3 DNA reads as TGTGCCATCAGTGAGGAACAGGGGAACACCATATATTTT. Protein sequence: CAISEEQGNTIYF.

The J gene is TRBJ2-3, the V gene TRBV7-9; D uncertain. The length of the CDR3 is 13 residues. Germline lookup yields CDR1 SEHNR and CDR2 FQNEAQ (reference sequence). Between the trimmed V and J ends, which lost 3 bases and 2 bases, there was a span of 6 bases. The chain's CDR3 is CASSFYVTDTQYF. In DNA, the CDR3 is TGTGCCAGCAGCTTCTACGTCACAGATACGCAGTATTTT.

This clone was observed a single time. The rearrangement uses TRBV19 and TRBJ2-7; 10 nucleotides match TRBD1. V shed 7 bases, J shed 6 bases, and the junction held 9 bases outside the gene matches. Germline CDR1 LNHDA, CDR2 SQIVND (reference sequence). This CDR3 has 14 residues. As DNA, the CDR3 is TGTGCCAGTATGGGGGACAGGGGACTCGGCGAGCAGTACTTC. Translated, it gives CASMGDRGLGEQYF.

DNA of the CDR3: TGTGCCAGCACCGGGGGGGCCTTAGAAGCTTTCTTT. Translated: CASTGGALEAFF. The chain carries TRBV28 and TRBJ1-1; tentatively, D is TRBD1 (6 bases). Deletions cut 7 bases from V and 8 bases from J, with 14 bases between. Germline V CDR1 and CDR2: MDHEN, SYDVKM. This CDR3 has 12 amino acids.

V usage is TRBV27 and J usage is TRBJ1-3; possibly TRBD1 for D (5 bases). The V gene's germline CDR1 is MNHEY and CDR2 SMNVEV (reference sequence). The CDR3 runs 15 residues. V shed 0 bases and J shed 4 bases, with 10 bases lying between them. This chain's CDR3 is CASSLSGAAGNTIYF. The CDR3 DNA sequence: TGTGCCAGCAGTTTATCAGGGGCGGCGGGAAACACCATATATTTT.